These T cell receptor beta chains were read from a single sample in a study of persistence of HIV-infected CD4 T cells. Profiled with immunoSEQ multiplex PCR; TCRdb holds only in-frame clones, not every one. Of about 47,000 clones listed, approximately 90% are singletons. No antigens are known for them. The material sequenced was CD4+ T cells sorted from PBMCs after approximately 19-hour stimulation, taken from a patient who received antiretroviral therapy. The origin of the receptors is an adult man with HIV who was CMV-seropositive. CDR3s include the opening cysteine and the closing phenylalanine or tryptophan. D genes are given only for firm matches. Clone size appears in some rows only: once, few, many, or a class for an expanded clone.

j_call v_call d_call clone_size cdr3_aa cdr3_nt
TRBJ2-1 TRBV2 NA once CASSQGGHNEQFF TGTGCCAGCAGTCAAGGGGGACACAATGAGCAGTTCTTC
TRBJ1-6 TRBV28 TRBD1 few CATFDRAASLSPLHF TGTGCCACCTTCGACAGGGCCGCTAGCCTTTCACCCCTCCACTTT
TRBJ2-3 TRBV7-6 TRBD2 NA CASSFGAGGFTDTQYF TGTGCCAGCAGCTTCGGAGCGGGGGGCTTCACAGATACGCAGTATTTT
TRBJ2-7 TRBV7-3 NA NA CASSRGAAEEQYF TGTGCCAGCAGCCGGGGCGCAGCGGAAGAGCAGTACTTC
TRBJ2-7 TRBV2 NA NA CATGRGSKRYEQYF TGTGCCACCGGTCGGGGGAGCAAGCGCTACGAGCAGTACTTC
TRBJ2-4 TRBV27 TRBD2 NA CASRTRGEAKNIQYF TGTGCCAGCCGAACGCGGGGGGAGGCCAAAAACATTCAGTACTTC
TRBJ2-6 TRBV5-1 NA NA CASSLDSGANVLTF TGCGCCAGCAGCTTGGACTCTGGGGCCAACGTCCTGACTTTC
TRBJ1-5 TRBV5-5 NA NA CASSLEGGWGQPQHF TGTGCCAGCAGCCTGGAGGGGGGCTGGGGTCAGCCCCAGCATTTT
TRBJ1-1 TRBV6-1 NA NA CASSEAGGYVDGTEAFF TGTGCCAGCAGTGAAGCTGGGGGGTATGTTGACGGAACTGAAGCTTTCTTT
TRBJ2-4 TRBV7-2 NA NA CASSLTASGAILAKNIQYF TGTGCCAGCAGCTTAACGGCGTCCGGAGCTATACTAGCCAAAAACATTCAGTACTTC
TRBJ1-5 TRBV5-8 NA NA CASSWNPGTRSQPQHF TGTGCCAGCAGCTGGAACCCCGGGACCCGGAGTCAGCCCCAGCATTTT
TRBJ1-5 TRBV6-5 NA NA CASRPGGGVQPQHF TGTGCCAGCAGGCCGGGCGGGGGTGTTCAGCCCCAGCATTTT
TRBJ2-7 TRBV25-1 NA once CASSGLPGHYEQYF TGTGCCAGCAGTGGCCTCCCAGGACACTACGAGCAGTACTTC
TRBJ2-3 TRBV2 NA medium-sized CASLLGRDTQYF TGTGCCAGCCTTCTTGGGAGAGATACGCAGTATTTT
TRBJ1-1 TRBV10-2 TRBD1 NA CASSNQGGTEAFF TGCGCCAGCAGTAACCAGGGGGGCACTGAAGCTTTCTTT
TRBJ1-2 TRBV5-1 TRBD1 NA CASSLDRGHEYGYTF TGCGCCAGCAGCTTGGACAGGGGGCATGAGTATGGCTACACCTTC
TRBJ1-5 TRBV24-1 NA NA CAAHLPSVRDGNQPQHF TGTGCCGCCCATCTGCCATCGGTCAGGGATGGCAATCAGCCCCAGCATTTT
TRBJ1-6 TRBV9 NA NA CASSVSSRDPLHF TGTGCCAGCAGCGTATCAAGTAGGGATCCCCTCCACTTT
TRBJ1-5 TRBV5-1 NA NA CASSLAGEVKQPQHF TGCGCCAGCAGCTTGGCAGGGGAGGTAAAGCAGCCCCAGCATTTT
TRBJ1-4 TRBV29-1 TRBD1 NA CSVESVRGQGAEKLFF TGCAGCGTTGAAAGTGTTAGGGGACAGGGAGCCGAAAAACTGTTTTTT
TRBJ1-6 TRBV4-1 NA few CASSQSEQRYNSPLHF TGCGCCAGCAGCCAATCGGAACAGCGCTATAATTCACCCCTCCACTTT
TRBJ2-1 TRBV6-5 NA NA CASTNRGAQYNEQFF TGTGCCAGCACCAATCGGGGGGCCCAATACAATGAGCAGTTCTTC
TRBJ1-2 TRBV18 NA NA CASSPGHAVGYGYTF TGTGCCAGCTCACCAGGACACGCGGTCGGCTATGGCTACACCTTC
TRBJ1-2 TRBV7-8 NA few CASSLSQTWEGYTF TGTGCCAGCAGCTTATCCCAGACCTGGGAGGGCTACACCTTC
TRBJ2-2 TRBV14 NA few CASSQDLANTGELFF TGTGCCAGCAGCCAAGATTTGGCGAACACCGGGGAGCTGTTTTTT
TRBJ1-4 TRBV18 NA NA CASPRVGEPRNEKLFF TGTGCCAGCCCCAGGGTGGGTGAACCCCGAAATGAAAAACTGTTTTTT
TRBJ1-3 TRBV5-8 NA NA CASSFLAFPGNTIYF TGTGCCAGCAGCTTTTTGGCCTTTCCTGGAAACACCATATATTTT
TRBJ2-3 TRBV7-3 TRBD2 NA CASKGHGGTDTQYF TGTGCCAGCAAGGGTCACGGGGGGACAGATACGCAGTATTTT
TRBJ2-1 TRBV5-4 NA once CASSLKQGTSYNEQFF TGTGCCAGCAGCTTAAAACAGGGGACTTCCTACAATGAGCAGTTCTTC
TRBJ1-2 TRBV7-6 NA NA CASSYDGPNYGYTF TGTGCCAGCAGCTACGATGGCCCTAACTATGGCTACACCTTC
TRBJ2-4 TRBV20-1 NA NA CSASGQVENIQYF TGCAGTGCTAGTGGACAAGTGGAAAACATTCAGTACTTC
TRBJ2-3 TRBV5-6 TRBD2 NA CASSLKAGGTDTQYF TGTGCCAGCAGCTTGAAAGCGGGGGGCACAGATACGCAGTATTTT
TRBJ2-2 TRBV19 NA NA CASSYSGQRPNTGELFF TGTGCCAGTAGTTACAGCGGACAGAGGCCGAACACCGGGGAGCTGTTTTTT
TRBJ1-1 TRBV7-3 NA NA CASSLKPGDTEAFF TGTGCCAGCAGCTTAAAGCCAGGGGACACTGAAGCTTTCTTT
TRBJ2-5 TRBV5-4 NA NA CASARGGETQYF TGTGCCAGCGCTCGAGGGGGAGAGACCCAGTACTTC
TRBJ2-7 TRBV5-1 TRBD2 once CASSLEGSSGEQYF TGCGCCAGCAGCTTGGAGGGATCTAGCGGCGAGCAGTACTTC
TRBJ2-3 TRBV4-2 NA NA CASSQDRTEDTQYF TGTGCCAGCAGCCAAGATCGGACAGAAGATACGCAGTATTTT
TRBJ1-2 TRBV7-3 TRBD1 NA CASSLGPTGGYGYTF TGTGCCAGCAGCTTAGGGCCGACAGGGGGCTATGGCTACACCTTC
TRBJ1-2 TRBV28 NA once CASTSRGMSRGYTF TGTGCCAGCACTTCACGGGGGATGAGTAGAGGCTACACCTTC
TRBJ2-2 TRBV5-1 NA NA CASSRGGAAGELFF TGCGCCAGCAGCCGAGGGGGGGCGGCCGGGGAGCTGTTTTTT
TRBJ2-3 TRBV19 NA NA CATYKPYTDTQYF TGTGCCACTTATAAGCCCTACACAGATACGCAGTATTTT
TRBJ1-4 TRBV6-5 NA NA CASNPRSPNEKLFF TGTGCCAGCAATCCCCGGTCACCTAATGAAAAACTGTTTTTT
TRBJ2-7 TRBV20-1 NA once CSARGGSEQYF TGCAGTGCTAGAGGCGGTAGCGAGCAGTACTTC
TRBJ1-3 TRBV28 NA NA CAAARSLSGNTIYF TGTGCCGCAGCTAGGAGTCTCTCTGGAAACACCATATATTTT
TRBJ1-6 TRBV10-3 NA NA CAISDRSSYNSPLHF TGTGCCATCAGTGATAGGAGCTCCTATAATTCACCCCTCCACTTT
TRBJ2-3 TRBV20-1 NA NA CTLLSADTQYF TGCACCTTGCTTTCGGCAGATACGCAGTATTTT
TRBJ1-2 TRBV6-4 TRBD1 NA CASSGQGDFQNYGYTF TGTGCCAGCAGCGGACAGGGGGACTTTCAGAACTATGGCTACACCTTC
TRBJ2-1 TRBV19 NA NA CASSLRTGSYNEQFF TGTGCCAGTAGCCTTCGAACAGGGTCCTACAATGAGCAGTTCTTC